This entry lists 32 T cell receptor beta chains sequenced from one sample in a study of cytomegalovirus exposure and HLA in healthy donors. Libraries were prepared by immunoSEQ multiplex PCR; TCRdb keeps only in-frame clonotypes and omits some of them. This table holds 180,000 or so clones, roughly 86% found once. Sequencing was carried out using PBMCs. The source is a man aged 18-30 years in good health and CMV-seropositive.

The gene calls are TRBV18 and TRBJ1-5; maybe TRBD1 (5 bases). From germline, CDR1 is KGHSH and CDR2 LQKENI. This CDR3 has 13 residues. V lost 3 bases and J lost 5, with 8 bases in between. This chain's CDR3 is CASSPRVDQPQHF. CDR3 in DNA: TGTGCCAGCTCACCCAGGGTAGATCAGCCCCAGCATTTT.

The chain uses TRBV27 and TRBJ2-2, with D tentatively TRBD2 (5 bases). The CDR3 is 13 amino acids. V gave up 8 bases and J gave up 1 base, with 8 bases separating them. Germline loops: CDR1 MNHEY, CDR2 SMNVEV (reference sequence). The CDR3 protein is CASLSGNTGELFF. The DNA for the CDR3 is TGTGCCAGCCTCAGCGGGAACACCGGGGAGCTGTTTTTT.

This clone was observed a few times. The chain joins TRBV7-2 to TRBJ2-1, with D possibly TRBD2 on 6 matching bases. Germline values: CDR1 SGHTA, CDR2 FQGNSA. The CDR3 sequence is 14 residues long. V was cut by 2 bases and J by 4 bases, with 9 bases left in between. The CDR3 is CASSLHAGYNEQFF. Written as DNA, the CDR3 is TGTGCCAGCAGCTTACACGCGGGGTACAATGAGCAGTTCTTC. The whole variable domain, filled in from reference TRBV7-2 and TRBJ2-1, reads GAGVSQSPSNKVTEKGKDVELRCDPISGHTALYWYRQSLGQGLEFLIYFQGNSAPDKSGLPSDRFSAERTGGSVSTLTIQRTQQEDSAVYLCASSLHAGYNEQFFGPGTRLTVL.

The CDR3 reads CASSPGSYGYTF. CDR3 DNA sequence: TGTGCCAGCAGTCCAGGAAGCTATGGCTACACCTTC. This chain connects TRBV6-5 to TRBJ1-2; D not resolved. Germline CDR1 is MNHEY and CDR2 is SVGAGI. The CDR3 length is 12 residues. Trimming removed 5 bases at V and 4 bases at J, with 8 bases between.

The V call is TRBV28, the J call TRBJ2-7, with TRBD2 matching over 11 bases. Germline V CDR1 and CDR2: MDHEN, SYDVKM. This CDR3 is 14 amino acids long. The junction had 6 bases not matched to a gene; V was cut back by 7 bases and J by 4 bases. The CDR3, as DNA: TGTGCCAGCACTACTAGCGGGAGCGGGTACGAGCAGTACTTC. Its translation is CASTTSGSGYEQYF.

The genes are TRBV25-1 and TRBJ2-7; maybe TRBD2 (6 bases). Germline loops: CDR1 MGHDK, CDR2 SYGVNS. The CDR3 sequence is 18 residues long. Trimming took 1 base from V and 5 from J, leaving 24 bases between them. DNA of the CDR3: TGTGCCAGCAGTGAATGGAGGGGCGGGGAACCAAGGAATGACGAGCAGTACTTC. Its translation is CASSEWRGGEPRNDEQYF.

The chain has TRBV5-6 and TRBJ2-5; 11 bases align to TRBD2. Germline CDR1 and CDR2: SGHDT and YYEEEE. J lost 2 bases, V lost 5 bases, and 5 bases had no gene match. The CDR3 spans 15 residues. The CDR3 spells CASRPRTSGQETQYF. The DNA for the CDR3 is TGTGCCAGCAGGCCTAGGACTAGCGGGCAAGAGACCCAGTACTTC.

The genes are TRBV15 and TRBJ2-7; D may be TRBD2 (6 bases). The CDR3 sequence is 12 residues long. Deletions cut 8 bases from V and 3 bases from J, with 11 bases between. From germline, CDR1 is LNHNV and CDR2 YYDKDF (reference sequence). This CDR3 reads CATGTGSYEQYF. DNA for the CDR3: TGTGCCACCGGGACTGGAAGCTACGAGCAGTACTTC. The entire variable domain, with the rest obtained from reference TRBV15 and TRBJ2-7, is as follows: DAMVIQNPRYQVTQFGKPVTLSCSQTLNHNVMYWYQQKSSQAPKLLFHYYDKDFNNEADTPDNFQSRRPNTSFCFLDIRSPGLGDTAMYLCATGTGSYEQYFGPGTRLTVT.

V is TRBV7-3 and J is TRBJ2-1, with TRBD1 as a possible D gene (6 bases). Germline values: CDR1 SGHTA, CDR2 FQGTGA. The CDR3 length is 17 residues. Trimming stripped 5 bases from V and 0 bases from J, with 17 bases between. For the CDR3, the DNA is TGTGCCAGCAGCCCAACAGACAGGATTACCTCCTACAATGAGCAGTTCTTC. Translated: CASSPTDRITSYNEQFF.

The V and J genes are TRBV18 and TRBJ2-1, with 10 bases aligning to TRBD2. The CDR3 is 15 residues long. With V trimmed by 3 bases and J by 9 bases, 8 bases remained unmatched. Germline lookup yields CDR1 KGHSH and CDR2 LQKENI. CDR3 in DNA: TGTGCCAGCTCACCCTCCCTAGCGGGAGTGCTTGAGCAGTTCTTC. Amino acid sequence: CASSPSLAGVLEQFF.

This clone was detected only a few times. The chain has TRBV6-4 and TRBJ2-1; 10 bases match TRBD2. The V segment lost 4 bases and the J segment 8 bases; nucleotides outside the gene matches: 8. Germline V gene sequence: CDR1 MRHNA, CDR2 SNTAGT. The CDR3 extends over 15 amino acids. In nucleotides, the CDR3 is TGTGCCAGCAGTGGGAGCGGGGGGGCATACGATGAGCAGTTCTTC. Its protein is CASSGSGGAYDEQFF.

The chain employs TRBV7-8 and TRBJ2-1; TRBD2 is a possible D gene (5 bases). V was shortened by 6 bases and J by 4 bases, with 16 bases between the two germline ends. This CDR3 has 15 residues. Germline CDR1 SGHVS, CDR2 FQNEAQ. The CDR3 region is CASRRGQQGYNEQFF. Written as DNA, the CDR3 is TGTGCCAGCAGGCGAGGGCAGCAAGGATACAATGAGCAGTTCTTC. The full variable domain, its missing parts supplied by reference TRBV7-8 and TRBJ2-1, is GAGVSQSPRYKVAKRGQDVALRCDPISGHVSLFWYQQALGQGPEFLTYFQNEAQLDKSGLPSDRFFAERPEGSVSTLKIQRTQQEDSAVYLCASRRGQQGYNEQFFGPGTRLTVL.

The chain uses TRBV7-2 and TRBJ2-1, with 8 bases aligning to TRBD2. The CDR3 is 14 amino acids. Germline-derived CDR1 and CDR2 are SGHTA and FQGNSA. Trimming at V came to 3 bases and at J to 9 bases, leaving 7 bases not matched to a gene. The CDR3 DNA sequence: TGTGCCAGCAGCTTCTCGGGAGGGCCTGGTGAGCAGTTCTTC. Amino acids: CASSFSGGPGEQFF.

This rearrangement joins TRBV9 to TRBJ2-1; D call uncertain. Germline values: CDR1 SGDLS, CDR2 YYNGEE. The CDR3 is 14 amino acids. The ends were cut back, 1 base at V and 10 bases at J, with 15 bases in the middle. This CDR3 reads CASSVRSQSGEQFF. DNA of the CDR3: TGTGCCAGCAGCGTAAGATCACAGTCTGGGGAGCAGTTCTTC.

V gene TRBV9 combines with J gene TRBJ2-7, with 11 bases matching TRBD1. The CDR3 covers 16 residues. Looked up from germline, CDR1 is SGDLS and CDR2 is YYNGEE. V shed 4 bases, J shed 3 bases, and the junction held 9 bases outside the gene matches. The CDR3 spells CASSPGTGGTSYEQYF. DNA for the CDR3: TGTGCCAGCAGCCCCGGGACAGGGGGTACTAGCTACGAGCAGTACTTC.

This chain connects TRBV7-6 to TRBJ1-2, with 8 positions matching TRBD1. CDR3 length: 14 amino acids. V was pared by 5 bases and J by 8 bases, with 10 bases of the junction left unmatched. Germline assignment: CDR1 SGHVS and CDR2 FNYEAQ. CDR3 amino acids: CASSPGGAYGGYTF. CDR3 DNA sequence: TGTGCCAGCAGCCCAGGGGGCGCATACGGCGGCTACACCTTC. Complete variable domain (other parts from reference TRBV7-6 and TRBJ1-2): GAGVSQSPRYKVTKRGQDVALRCDPISGHVSLYWYRQALGQGPEFLTYFNYEAQQDKSGLPNDRFSAERPEGSISTLTIQRTEQRDSAMYRCASSPGGAYGGYTFGSGTRLTVV.

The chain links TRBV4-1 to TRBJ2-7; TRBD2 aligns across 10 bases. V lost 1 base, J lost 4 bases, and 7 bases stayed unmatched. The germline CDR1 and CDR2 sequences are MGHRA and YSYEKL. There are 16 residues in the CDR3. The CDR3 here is CASSQGPSGSMYEQYF. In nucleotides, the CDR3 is TGCGCCAGCAGCCAAGGGCCTAGCGGGAGTATGTACGAGCAGTACTTC.

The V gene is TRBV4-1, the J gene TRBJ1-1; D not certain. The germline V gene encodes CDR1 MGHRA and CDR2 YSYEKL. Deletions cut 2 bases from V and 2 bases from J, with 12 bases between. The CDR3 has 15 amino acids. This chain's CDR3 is CASSQRTAYNTEAFF. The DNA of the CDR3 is TGCGCCAGCAGCCAACGGACTGCTTACAACACTGAAGCTTTCTTT.

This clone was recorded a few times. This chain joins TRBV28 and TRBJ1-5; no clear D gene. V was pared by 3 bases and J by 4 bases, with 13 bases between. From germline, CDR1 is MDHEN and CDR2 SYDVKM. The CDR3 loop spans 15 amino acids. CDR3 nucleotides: TGTGCCAGCAGTTTGGGAGGATGGGAGAATCAGCCCCAGCATTTT. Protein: CASSLGGWENQPQHF.

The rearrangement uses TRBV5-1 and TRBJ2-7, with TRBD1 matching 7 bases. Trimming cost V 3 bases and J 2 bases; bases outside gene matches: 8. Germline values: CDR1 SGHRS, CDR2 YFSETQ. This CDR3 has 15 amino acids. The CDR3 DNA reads TGCGCCAGCAGCTCTTTCCGGGACAGACCCTACGAGCAGTACTTC. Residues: CASSSFRDRPYEQYF.

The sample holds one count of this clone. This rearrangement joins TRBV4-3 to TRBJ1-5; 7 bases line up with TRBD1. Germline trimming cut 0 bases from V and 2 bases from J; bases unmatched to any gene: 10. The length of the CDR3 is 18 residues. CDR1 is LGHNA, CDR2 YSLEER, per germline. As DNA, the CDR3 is TGCGCCAGCAGCCAAGATCTCCTAGGGGGCTCAGGCAATCAGCCCCAGCATTTT. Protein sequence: CASSQDLLGGSGNQPQHF.

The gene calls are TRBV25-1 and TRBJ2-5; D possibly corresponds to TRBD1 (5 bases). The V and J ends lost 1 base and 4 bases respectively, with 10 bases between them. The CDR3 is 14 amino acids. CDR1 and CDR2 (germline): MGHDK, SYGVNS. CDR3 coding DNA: TGTGCCAGCAGTGAATTAGGGGTCTCAGAGACCCAGTACTTC. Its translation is CASSELGVSETQYF.

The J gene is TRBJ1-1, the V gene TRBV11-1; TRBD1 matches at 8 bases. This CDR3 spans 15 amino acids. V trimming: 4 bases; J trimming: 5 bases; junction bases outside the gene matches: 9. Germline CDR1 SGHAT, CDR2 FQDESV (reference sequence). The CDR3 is CASSSTRGRGTEAFF. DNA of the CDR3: TGTGCCAGCAGCTCTACCAGGGGGCGCGGGACTGAAGCTTTCTTT.

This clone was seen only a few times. The CDR3 DNA is TGCGCCAGCAGCCAAGGGACAGGGACTGGCTACACCTTC. Its protein product is CASSQGTGTGYTF. This rearrangement joins TRBV4-1 to TRBJ1-2; 8 bases line up with TRBD1. V shed 1 base, J shed 7 bases, and the junction held 2 bases outside the gene matches. There are 13 residues in the CDR3. Germline loops: CDR1 MGHRA, CDR2 YSYEKL.

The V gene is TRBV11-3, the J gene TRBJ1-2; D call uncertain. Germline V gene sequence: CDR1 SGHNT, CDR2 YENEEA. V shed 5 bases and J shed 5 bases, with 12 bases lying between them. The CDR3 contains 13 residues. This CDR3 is CASSNSAGYGYTF. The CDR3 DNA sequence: TGTGCCAGCAGCAATTCTGCGGGTTATGGCTACACCTTC.

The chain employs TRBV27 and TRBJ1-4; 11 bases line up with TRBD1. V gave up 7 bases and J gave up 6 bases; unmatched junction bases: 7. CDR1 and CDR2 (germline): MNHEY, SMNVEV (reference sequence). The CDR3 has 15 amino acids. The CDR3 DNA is TGTGCCAGCATGGCTCCGGGACAGGGGGATGAAAAACTGTTTTTT. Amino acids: CASMAPGQGDEKLFF. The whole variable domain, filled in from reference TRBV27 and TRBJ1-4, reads EAQVTQNPRYLITVTGKKLTVTCSQNMNHEYMSWYRQDPGLGLRQIYYSMNVEVTDKGDVPEGYKVSRKEKRNFPLILESPSPNQTSLYFCASMAPGQGDEKLFFGSGTQLSVL.

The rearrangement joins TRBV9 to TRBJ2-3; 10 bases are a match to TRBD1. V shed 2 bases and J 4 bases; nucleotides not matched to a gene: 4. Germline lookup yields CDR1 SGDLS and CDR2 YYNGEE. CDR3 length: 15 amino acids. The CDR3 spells CASSVWGQGPDTQYF. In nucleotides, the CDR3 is TGTGCCAGCAGCGTCTGGGGACAGGGGCCAGATACGCAGTATTTT.

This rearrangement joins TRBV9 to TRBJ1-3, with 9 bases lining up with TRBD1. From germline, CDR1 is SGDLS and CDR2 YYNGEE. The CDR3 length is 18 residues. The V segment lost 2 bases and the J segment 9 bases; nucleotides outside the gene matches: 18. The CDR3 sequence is CASSVGSVAGQGRSTIYF. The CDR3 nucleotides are TGTGCCAGCAGCGTCGGCTCAGTTGCGGGACAGGGTCGGAGCACCATATATTTT.

The CDR3 is CASAPGQSYEQYF. Written as DNA, the CDR3 is TGCGCCAGCGCCCCGGGACAGTCCTACGAGCAGTACTTC. This chain uses TRBV5-1 with TRBJ2-7, with 7 bases that match TRBD1. The germline V gene has CDR1 SGHRS and CDR2 YFSETQ. This CDR3 comprises 13 residues. Trimming removed 7 bases from V and 1 base from J; junction bases left unmatched: 5.

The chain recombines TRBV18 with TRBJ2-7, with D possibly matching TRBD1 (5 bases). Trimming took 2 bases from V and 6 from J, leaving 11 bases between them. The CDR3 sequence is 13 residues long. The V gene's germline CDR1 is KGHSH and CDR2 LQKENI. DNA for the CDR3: TGTGCCAGCTCACCAAGGGGTCTTGGCGAGCAGTACTTC. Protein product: CASSPRGLGEQYF.

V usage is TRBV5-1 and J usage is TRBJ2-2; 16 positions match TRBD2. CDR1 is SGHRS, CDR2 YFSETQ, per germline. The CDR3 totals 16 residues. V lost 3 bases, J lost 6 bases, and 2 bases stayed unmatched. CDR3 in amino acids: CASSYGTSGRAGELFF. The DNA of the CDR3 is TGCGCCAGCAGCTACGGGACTAGCGGGAGGGCCGGGGAGCTGTTTTTT.

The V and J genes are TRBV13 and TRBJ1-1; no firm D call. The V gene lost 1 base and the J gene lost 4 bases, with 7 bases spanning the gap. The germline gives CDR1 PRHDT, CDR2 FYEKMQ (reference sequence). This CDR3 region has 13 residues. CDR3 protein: CASSLASVTEAFF. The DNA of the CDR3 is TGTGCCAGCAGCTTAGCGTCTGTCACTGAAGCTTTCTTT.